This is a list of T cell receptor beta chains from one sample in a study of Tregs in tolerant kidney transplant recipients. Method: immunoSEQ multiplex PCR; TCRdb's copy keeps in-frame clones and lacks some. The repertoire holds around 77,000 clones, with 95% to 98% as singletons. Specimen: CD4+ T cells from blood, collected before the transplant. These receptors all stem from a human donor who received a combined kidney and bone marrow transplant. The CDR3 runs from the conserved cysteine through the conserved F or W. The order of the fields is J gene, V gene, clone size, CDR3 length, D gene, CDR3 protein, CDR3 DNA. D genes are given only for firm matches. Size is omitted from some rows. Given values are once, few, many or a class for expanded clones.

TRBJ2-1	TRBV27	-	16	-	CASSFVAMRSYNEQFF	TGTGCCAGCAGTTTTGTAGCAATGAGATCCTACAATGAGCAGTTCTTC
TRBJ1-5	TRBV18	-	14	TRBD1	CASSLTGASEPQHF	TGTGCCAGCTCCCTTACAGGGGCGAGTGAGCCCCAGCATTTT
TRBJ1-5	TRBV18	-	14	TRBD1	CASSPPGGGQPQHF	TGTGCCAGCTCACCACCAGGGGGCGGTCAGCCCCAGCATTTT
TRBJ1-3	TRBV9	-	15	-	CASSVGRSSGNTIYF	TGTGCCAGCAGCGTAGGGAGGAGCTCTGGAAACACCATATATTTT
TRBJ1-1	TRBV5-4	-	14	-	CASTFGGAGTEAFF	TGTGCCAGCACCTTTGGGGGTGCGGGGACTGAAGCTTTCTTT
TRBJ1-3	TRBV30	-	15	-	CAWSPPSGSGNTIYF	TGTGCCTGGAGCCCGCCCTCGGGCTCTGGAAACACCATATATTTT
TRBJ2-3	TRBV7-3	-	16	TRBD2	CASSRGTSGGTDTQYF	TGTGCCAGCAGCCGTGGGACTAGCGGGGGGACAGATACGCAGTATTTT
TRBJ1-1	TRBV18	few	13	-	CASSPGRNTEAFF	TGTGCCAGCTCACCAGGCCGTAACACTGAAGCTTTCTTT
TRBJ2-1	TRBV19	-	12	TRBD2	CASSGGISGVFF	TGTGCCAGTAGTGGGGGGATTAGCGGGGTTTTCTTC
TRBJ1-2	TRBV28	-	13	TRBD1	CASSTLTGGGYTF	TGTGCCAGCAGTACCCTTACAGGGGGGGGCTACACCTTC
TRBJ2-1	TRBV6-1	-	13	TRBD1	CASGDRGWNEQFF	TGTGCCAGCGGTGACAGGGGGTGGAATGAGCAGTTCTTC
TRBJ1-1	TRBV12-2	-	14	-	CASRGEKWDSDPPF	TGTGCAAGTCGGGGAGAGAAATGGGACAGCGATCCCCCGTTT
TRBJ2-1	TRBV11-2	-	16	TRBD2	CASSLQTSGGYNEQFF	TGTGCCAGCAGCTTACAAACTAGCGGGGGCTACAATGAGCAGTTCTTC
TRBJ2-5	TRBV5-8	-	15	-	CASSSPRDLQETQYF	TGTGCCAGCAGCTCTCCCCGGGACTTACAAGAGACCCAGTACTTC
TRBJ2-1	TRBV2	-	18	TRBD2	CASSDSTGGLAGYNEQFF	TGTGCCAGCAGTGATTCGACTGGCGGGCTAGCGGGTTACAATGAGCAGTTCTTC
TRBJ2-7	TRBV18	-	14	-	CASSPSLRLHEQYF	TGTGCCAGCTCACCCTCGCTCCGACTCCACGAGCAGTACTTC
TRBJ1-5	TRBV28	-	16	-	CASSDRQANSDQPQHF	TGTGCCAGCAGTGATCGACAGGCTAACTCAGATCAGCCCCAGCATTTT
TRBJ1-4	TRBV28	-	14	-	CASSLTSVQEKLFF	TGTGCCAGCAGTTTAACGTCAGTCCAAGAAAAACTGTTTTTT
TRBJ1-1	TRBV29-1	once	15	TRBD1	CSVEDLSSTGNVAFF	TGCAGCGTTGAAGATCTCTCTTCGACAGGGAATGTAGCTTTCTTT
TRBJ1-3	TRBV6-6	-	13	-	CASNGLSGNTIYF	TGTGCCAGCAATGGGCTCTCTGGAAACACCATATATTTT
TRBJ2-7	TRBV5-1	-	14	-	CASSSGTRNYEQYF	TGCGCCAGCAGCTCCGGGACACGGAACTACGAGCAGTACTTC
TRBJ2-2	TRBV19	-	18	TRBD2	CASTAWGLAGVYTGELFF	TGTGCCAGTACCGCTTGGGGACTAGCGGGAGTGTACACCGGGGAGCTGTTTTTT
TRBJ2-2	TRBV6-5	-	13	-	CASSYQLTGELFF	TGTGCCAGCAGTTACCAGTTGACCGGGGAGCTGTTTTTT
TRBJ2-2	TRBV11-1	-	13	-	CASSLLLPGELFF	TGTGCCAGCAGCTTACTTCTACCCGGGGAGCTGTTTTTT
TRBJ1-2	TRBV19	-	13	-	CASSLGPSEGYTF	TGTGCCAGTAGTCTGGGGCCATCGGAAGGCTACACCTTC
TRBJ2-3	TRBV21-1	-	16	-	CASSKAGGTSTDTQYF	TGTGCCAGCAGCAAAGCGGGGGGGACGAGCACAGATACGCAGTATTTT
TRBJ1-5	TRBV2	-	13	-	CASSEVANQPQHF	TGTGCCAGCAGTGAGGTAGCAAATCAGCCCCAGCATTTT
TRBJ2-5	TRBV19	-	13	TRBD1	CASSIGTEETQYF	TGTGCCAGTAGTATCGGGACAGAAGAGACCCAGTACTTC
TRBJ2-7	TRBV30	-	13	TRBD1	CACEGTGTYEQYF	TGTGCCTGTGAAGGGACAGGGACCTACGAGCAGTACTTC
TRBJ2-7	TRBV9	-	13	-	CASSVDYLGEQYF	TGTGCCAGCAGCGTGGACTACCTCGGGGAGCAGTACTTC
TRBJ2-7	TRBV7-2	-	16	-	CASSARLMMSSYEQYF	TGTGCCAGCAGCGCCCGGTTGATGATGAGCTCCTACGAGCAGTACTTC
TRBJ2-2	TRBV6-5	-	14	-	CASTFSVNTGELFF	TGTGCCAGCACCTTCTCTGTGAACACCGGGGAGCTGTTTTTT
TRBJ2-3	TRBV6-6	-	14	-	CASAMIRDTDTQYF	TGTGCCAGCGCGATGATCCGCGACACAGATACGCAGTATTTT
TRBJ2-1	TRBV7-9	-	19	-	CASSLVLSLRAPGINEQFF	TGTGCCAGCAGCTTAGTATTGAGTTTGAGGGCACCTGGAATCAATGAGCAGTTCTTC
TRBJ2-7	TRBV4-1	-	15	-	CASSQGISDSYEQYF	TGCGCCAGCAGCCAAGGTATTAGCGACTCCTACGAGCAGTACTTC
TRBJ2-3	TRBV7-9	-	16	-	CASSLRSGTSTDTQYF	TGTGCCAGCAGCCTACGGAGCGGCACTAGCACAGATACGCAGTATTTT
TRBJ1-5	TRBV19	-	16	TRBD1	CASSRGRGQGNQPQHF	TGTGCCAGTAGTCGAGGAAGGGGACAGGGGAATCAGCCCCAGCATTTT
TRBJ1-4	TRBV5-1	-	15	-	CASSLSPTLNEKLFF	TGCGCCAGCAGCTTGAGCCCAACTCTAAATGAAAAACTGTTTTTT
TRBJ2-5	TRBV5-1	-	15	-	CASTSRRGNGETQYF	TGCGCCAGCACCTCGAGGAGAGGCAACGGGGAGACCCAGTACTTC
TRBJ2-3	TRBV18	-	15	TRBD1	CASSPSSDRADTQYF	TGTGCCAGCTCACCGTCCTCGGACAGGGCAGATACGCAGTATTTT
TRBJ1-2	TRBV7-8	-	14	-	CASSLSSREDGYTF	TGTGCCAGCAGCTTATCTTCCAGGGAGGATGGCTACACCTTC
TRBJ2-3	TRBV28	-	17	-	CASSPQKGGEKTDTQYF	TGTGCCAGCAGTCCCCAAAAGGGCGGGGAAAAGACAGATACGCAGTATTTT
TRBJ2-6	TRBV28	-	20	TRBD1	CASSLLHRDRGRSGANVLTF	TGTGCCAGCAGTTTACTTCACCGGGACAGGGGACGCTCTGGGGCCAACGTCCTGACTTTC